This T cell receptor (beta chain) was observed in a study of blood T cell repertoires in COVID-19. Study at large: COVID-19 samples, acute and convalescent, were from the United States, Italy and Spain. Nucleic acid was either cDNA or gDNA, and it came from T cells, B-cell-depleted T cells, or PBMCs.

Here immunoSEQ multiplex PCR was the method, and the copy in TCRdb shows in-frame clones only, minus some. This sample has hundreds of thousands of clones, with 80% to 90% found just once. Germline CDR1 is LGHNT and CDR2 is FRNRAP. Trimming left V 1 base short and J 3 bases short, with 7 bases between. The CDR3 is 13 amino acids. The chain employs TRBV12-5 and TRBJ2-7, with D maybe TRBD1 (5 bases). Sample: peripheral blood. This sequence originates from an older man with acute or convalescent COVID-19. The CDR3 sequence is CASGLGQLYEQYF. The DNA of the CDR3 is TGTGCTAGTGGTTTGGGACAGCTCTACGAGCAGTACTTC.